This T cell receptor (beta chain) was obtained from a study of shared clonotypes between healthy human individuals. Study in general: Participating donors consisted of a couple of women and a few men aged 18 to 49.

The length of the CDR3 is 15 residues. The ends lost 7 bases at V and 3 bases at J; junction bases unmatched: 12. Germline V CDR1 and CDR2: SGHAT, FQNNGV. Using ten immunoSEQ deep assay plates, investigators sequenced unsorted PBMC DNA. Assay: immunoSEQ multiplex PCR; the TCRdb copy retains only in-frame clones and omits some. The table lists about 490,000 clones, approximately 84% of them singletons. The chain uses TRBV11-2 and TRBJ2-7, with TRBD2 matching over 7 bases. Specimen: PBMCs. The source of this sequence is a woman between 40 and 55 years old in good health. Some clones in this sample may be carry-over from other donors' samples. The DNA for the CDR3 is TGTGCCAGCACCCCACTCCTGGGGGGGGTCTACGAGCAGTACTTC. The encoded protein is CASTPLLGGVYEQYF.